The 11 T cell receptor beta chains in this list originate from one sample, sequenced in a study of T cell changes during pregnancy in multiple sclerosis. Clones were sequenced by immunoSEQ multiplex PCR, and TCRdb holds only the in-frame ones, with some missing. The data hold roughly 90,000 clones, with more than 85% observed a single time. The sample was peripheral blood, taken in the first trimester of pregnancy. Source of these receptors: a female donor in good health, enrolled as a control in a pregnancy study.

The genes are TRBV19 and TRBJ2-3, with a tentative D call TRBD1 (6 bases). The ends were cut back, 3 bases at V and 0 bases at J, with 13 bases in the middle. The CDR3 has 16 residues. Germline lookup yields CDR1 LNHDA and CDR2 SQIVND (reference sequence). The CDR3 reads CASSIGDTTSTDTQYF. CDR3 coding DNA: TGTGCCAGTAGTATCGGGGACACCACAAGCACAGATACGCAGTATTTT.

The CDR3: CSGRDTGHGYTF. The CDR3 region has the DNA TGCAGCGGCCGGGACACCGGGCATGGCTACACCTTC. The chain is built from TRBV29-1 and TRBJ1-2, with TRBD1 as a possible D gene (6 bases). The CDR3 totals 12 residues. V was clipped by 7 bases and J by 6 bases, with 15 bases between them. Germline V gene lookup returns CDR1 SQVTM and CDR2 ANQGSEA.

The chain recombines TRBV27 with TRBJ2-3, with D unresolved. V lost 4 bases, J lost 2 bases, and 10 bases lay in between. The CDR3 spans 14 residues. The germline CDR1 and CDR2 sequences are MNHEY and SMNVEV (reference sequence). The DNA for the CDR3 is TGTGCCAGCAGTTATTCAGGTAACACAGATACGCAGTATTTT. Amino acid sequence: CASSYSGNTDTQYF.

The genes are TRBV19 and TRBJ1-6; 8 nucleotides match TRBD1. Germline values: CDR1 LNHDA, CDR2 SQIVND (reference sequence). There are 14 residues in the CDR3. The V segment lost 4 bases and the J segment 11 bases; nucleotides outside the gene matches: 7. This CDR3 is CASSTDRDGPPLHF. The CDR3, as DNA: TGTGCCAGTAGTACGGACAGGGATGGTCCACCCCTCCACTTT. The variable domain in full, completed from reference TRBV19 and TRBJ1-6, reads DGGITQSPKYLFRKEGQNVTLSCEQNLNHDAMYWYRQDPGQGLRLIYYSQIVNDFQKGDIAEGYSVSREKKESFPLTVTSAQKNPTAFYLCASSTDRDGPPLHFGNGTRLTVT.

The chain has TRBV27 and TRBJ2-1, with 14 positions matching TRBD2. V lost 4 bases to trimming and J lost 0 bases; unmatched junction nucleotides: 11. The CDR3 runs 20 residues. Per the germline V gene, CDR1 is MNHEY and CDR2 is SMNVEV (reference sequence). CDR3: CASSSRLAGGPLPSYNEQFF. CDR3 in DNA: TGTGCCAGCAGTTCCCGACTAGCGGGGGGGCCCCTTCCCTCCTACAATGAGCAGTTCTTC.

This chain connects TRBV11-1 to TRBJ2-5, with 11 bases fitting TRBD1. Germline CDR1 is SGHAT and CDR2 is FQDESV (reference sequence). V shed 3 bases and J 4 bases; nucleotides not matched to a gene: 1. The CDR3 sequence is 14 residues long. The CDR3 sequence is CASSFGTGGETQYF. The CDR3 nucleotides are TGTGCCAGCAGCTTTGGGACAGGGGGAGAGACCCAGTACTTC.

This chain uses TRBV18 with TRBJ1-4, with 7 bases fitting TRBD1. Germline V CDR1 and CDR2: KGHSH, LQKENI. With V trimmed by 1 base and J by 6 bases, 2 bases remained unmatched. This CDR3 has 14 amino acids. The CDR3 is CASSPQGADEKLFF. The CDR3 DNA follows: TGTGCCAGCTCACCACAGGGGGCGGATGAAAAACTGTTTTTT.

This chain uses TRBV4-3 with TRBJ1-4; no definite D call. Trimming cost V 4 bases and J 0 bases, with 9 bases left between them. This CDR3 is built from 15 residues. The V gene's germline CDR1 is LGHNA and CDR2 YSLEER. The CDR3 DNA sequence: TGCGCCAGCAGCCGTGGCGGCGCAACTAATGAAAAACTGTTTTTT. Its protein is CASSRGGATNEKLFF.

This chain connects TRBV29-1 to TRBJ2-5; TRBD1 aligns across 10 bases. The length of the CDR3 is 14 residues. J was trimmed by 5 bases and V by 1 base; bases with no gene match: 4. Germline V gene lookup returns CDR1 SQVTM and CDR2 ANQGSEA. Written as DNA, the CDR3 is TGCAGCGTTGAAGGACAGGGGGCCGTGGAGACCCAGTACTTC. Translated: CSVEGQGAVETQYF.

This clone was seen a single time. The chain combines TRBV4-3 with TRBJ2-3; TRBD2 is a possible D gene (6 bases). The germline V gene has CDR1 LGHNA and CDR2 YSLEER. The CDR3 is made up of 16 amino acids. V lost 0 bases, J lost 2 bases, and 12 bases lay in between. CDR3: CASSQDRGGATDTQYF. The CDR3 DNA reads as TGCGCCAGCAGCCAAGATAGAGGCGGGGCCACAGATACGCAGTATTTT.

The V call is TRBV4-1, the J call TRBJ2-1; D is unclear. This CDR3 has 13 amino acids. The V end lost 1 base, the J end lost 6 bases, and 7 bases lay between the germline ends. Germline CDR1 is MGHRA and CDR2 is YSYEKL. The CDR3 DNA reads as TGCGCCAGCAGCCAAGTCCAGTCCAATGAGCAGTTCTTC. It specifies CASSQVQSNEQFF.